A selection of T cell receptor beta chains follows, all from one sample in a study of cytomegalovirus exposure and HLA in healthy donors. Some clones are missing from TCRdb's copy, which holds only in-frame ones; the method was immunoSEQ multiplex PCR. The table has 150,000 to 200,000 clones, 70% to 75% seen once. Sequencing was done on a sample of PBMCs. The receptors stem from a man younger than 35 in good health and CMV-seropositive. The CDR3 runs from the conserved cysteine through the conserved F or W. Fields, in order: clone size, D gene, J gene, V gene, CDR3 protein, CDR3 DNA. D genes are given only for firm matches. Only some rows state a clone size, as once, few, many or a class for expanded clones.

. | . | TRBJ1-3 | TRBV2 | CASSARGAGNTIYF | TGTGCCAGCAGTGCACGGGGGGCTGGAAACACCATATATTTT
. | . | TRBJ1-1 | TRBV30 | CAWAVNTEAFF | TGTGCCTGGGCGGTGAACACTGAAGCTTTCTTT
. | . | TRBJ1-2 | TRBV6-5 | CASSYDRSSYGYTF | TGTGCCAGCAGTTACGACAGGAGTAGCTATGGCTACACCTTC
once | TRBD1 | TRBJ1-6 | TRBV7-9 | CASSAGTGDNSPLHF | TGTGCCAGCAGCGCCGGGACAGGTGATAATTCACCCCTCCACTTT
. | . | TRBJ2-2 | TRBV12-5 | CASGLATGELFF | TGTGCTAGTGGTTTGGCTACCGGGGAGCTGTTTTTT
. | TRBD1 | TRBJ2-2 | TRBV7-9 | CASSWRQGTGELFF | TGTGCCAGCAGCTGGCGACAGGGAACCGGGGAGCTGTTTTTT
. | . | TRBJ1-5 | TRBV28 | CASSRRSPQHF | TGTGCCAGCAGTCGAAGGAGCCCCCAGCATTTT
. | TRBD1 | TRBJ2-2 | TRBV25-1 | CASSELRTGMNAGELFF | TGTGCCAGCAGTGAATTAAGGACAGGGATGAACGCCGGGGAGCTGTTTTTT
few | . | TRBJ1-3 | TRBV30 | CACDTGLLGNTIYF | TGTGCCTGTGATACGGGATTGTTGGGAAACACCATATATTTT
. | TRBD1 | TRBJ1-5 | TRBV5-8 | CASSSGLQGGQPQHF | TGTGCCAGCAGCTCCGGACTACAGGGGGGGCAGCCCCAGCATTTT
. | . | TRBJ1-1 | TRBV19 | CASSIYRASLPFF | TGTGCCAGTAGTATATACAGGGCCTCCTTACCTTTCTTT
. | TRBD1 | TRBJ2-5 | TRBV15 | CATSTRLTGGADRETQYF | TGTGCCACCAGCACCCGCCTGACAGGGGGCGCGGATCGAGAGACCCAGTACTTC
. | TRBD1 | TRBJ1-5 | TRBV19 | CASSIRGQGGDRQPQHF | TGTGCCAGTAGTATAAGGGGACAGGGGGGGGACAGGCAGCCCCAGCATTTT
few | TRBD1 | TRBJ1-3 | TRBV30 | CAWKRDRVRYPGNTIYF | TGTGCCTGGAAGAGGGACAGGGTCCGATACCCTGGAAACACCATATATTTT
. | . | TRBJ1-4 | TRBV14 | CASSPVRGTNEKLFF | TGTGCCAGCAGCCCAGTTCGAGGAACTAATGAAAAACTGTTTTTT
. | . | TRBJ1-2 | TRBV29-1 | CSVGRRDYGYTF | TGCAGCGTTGGGCGCAGGGACTATGGCTACACCTTC
few | TRBD2 | TRBJ2-1 | TRBV5-1 | CASRPGLAGGEQFF | TGCGCCAGCAGACCGGGACTAGCGGGAGGTGAGCAGTTCTTC
many | . | TRBJ1-2 | TRBV6-1 | CASRAWTETYGYTF | TGTGCCAGCAGGGCGTGGACAGAAACTTATGGCTACACCTTC
. | . | TRBJ1-1 | TRBV11-1 | CASSRTANTEAFF | TGTGCCAGCAGCCGTACAGCGAACACTGAAGCTTTCTTT
once | TRBD2 | TRBJ2-1 | TRBV7-2 | CASSLEGTSGYNEQFF | TGTGCCAGCAGCTTAGAAGGGACTAGCGGATACAATGAGCAGTTCTTC
few | TRBD1 | TRBJ1-2 | TRBV10-3 | CAISDPDRGGYGYTF | TGTGCCATCAGTGACCCGGACAGGGGGGGCTATGGCTACACCTTC
few | . | TRBJ2-5 | TRBV7-2 | CASSPDGGKTQYF | TGTGCCAGCAGCCCTGATGGGGGCAAGACCCAGTACTTC
. | . | TRBJ2-5 | TRBV29-1 | CSVTRAEGRETQYF | TGCAGCGTTACTCGTGCGGAGGGTCGGGAGACCCAGTACTTC
. | . | TRBJ2-3 | TRBV5-1 | CASSPDYESTDTQYF | TGCGCCAGCAGCCCAGATTACGAATCCACAGATACGCAGTATTTT
. | . | TRBJ1-5 | TRBV2 | CASGPGGGNQPQHF | TGTGCCAGCGGGCCTGGGGGCGGTAATCAGCCCCAGCATTTT
few | . | TRBJ1-4 | TRBV5-6 | CASSTSGGLLFF | TGTGCCAGCAGCACTTCCGGGGGTCTGCTGTTTTTT
. | TRBD2 | TRBJ2-1 | TRBV7-2 | CAGSSSGTSKYNEQFF | TGTGCCGGCAGCTCATCCGGGACTAGCAAGTACAATGAGCAGTTCTTC
. | TRBD1 | TRBJ1-5 | TRBV7-2 | CASSPQGGGNQPQHF | TGTGCCAGCAGCCCCCAAGGGGGCGGCAATCAGCCCCAGCATTTT
. | TRBD2 | TRBJ2-3 | TRBV10-1 | CASSEAGLSDTQYF | TGCGCCAGCAGTGAAGCGGGATTGAGCGATACGCAGTATTTT
. | . | TRBJ2-5 | TRBV7-8 | CASTQGIRETQYF | TGTGCCAGCACCCAGGGGATTCGAGAGACCCAGTACTTC
. | . | TRBJ1-4 | TRBV30 | CAWRTPGHSEKLFF | TGTGCCTGGAGGACTCCGGGACACAGTGAAAAACTGTTTTTT
. | . | TRBJ1-2 | TRBV5-4 | CASSLGPTDDYGYTF | TGTGCCAGCAGCTTGGGCCCGACAGATGACTATGGCTACACCTTC
. | . | TRBJ1-4 | TRBV12-2 | CASTKGELFF | TGTGCAAGTACCAAGGGAGAACTGTTTTTT
few | TRBD1 | TRBJ1-1 | TRBV5-1 | CASRDRETEAFF | TGCGCCAGCCGGGACAGGGAGACTGAAGCTTTCTTT
. | TRBD1 | TRBJ1-4 | TRBV7-9 | CASSLEGTANEKLFF | TGTGCCAGCAGCTTAGAGGGGACAGCTAATGAAAAACTGTTTTTT
. | . | TRBJ1-2 | TRBV2 | CASRPGLSGYTF | TGTGCCAGCAGACCAGGGCTGTCTGGCTACACCTTC
. | . | TRBJ2-2 | TRBV5-1 | CASSLDPANTGELFF | TGCGCCAGCAGCCTAGACCCAGCGAACACCGGGGAGCTGTTTTTT
. | . | TRBJ1-1 | TRBV27 | CASTPGLGAFF | TGTGCCAGCACCCCGGGGTTGGGGGCTTTCTTT
. | TRBD1 | TRBJ1-1 | TRBV7-9 | CASSRDRGTEAFF | TGTGCCAGCAGCCGGGACAGAGGGACTGAAGCTTTCTTT
few | . | TRBJ1-2 | TRBV7-2 | CASSLEGRGGYTF | TGTGCCAGCAGCTTAGAGGGCAGGGGCGGCTACACCTTC
once | TRBD2 | TRBJ2-2 | TRBV6-6 | CASSYMGGAGELFF | TGTGCCAGCAGTTATATGGGGGGGGCCGGGGAGCTGTTTTTT
. | . | TRBJ1-1 | TRBV27 | CASSLWQGGTEAFF | TGTGCCAGCAGTTTGTGGCAGGGTGGAACTGAAGCTTTCTTT
. | TRBD2 | TRBJ2-2 | TRBV4-2 | CASSQDPAGGVMGELFF | TGTGCCAGCAGCCAAGATCCAGCGGGGGGGGTAATGGGGGAGCTGTTTTTT
. | TRBD2 | TRBJ2-1 | TRBV28 | CASSRAGVRQISYNEQFF | TGTGCCAGCAGTCGGGCGGGAGTACGACAAATCTCCTACAATGAGCAGTTCTTC
. | TRBD2 | TRBJ2-5 | TRBV5-1 | CASKEGGGAPETQYF | TGCGCCAGCAAGGAAGGCGGGGGGGCTCCAGAGACCCAGTACTTC
few | TRBD2 | TRBJ2-5 | TRBV4-2 | CASSQDLRGGEETQYF | TGTGCCAGCAGCCAAGATTTGCGGGGGGGCGAAGAGACCCAGTACTTC
. | . | TRBJ2-3 | TRBV10-3 | CAISDGRSHDTQYF | TGTGCCATCAGTGACGGCAGGTCCCACGATACGCAGTATTTT
. | . | TRBJ2-3 | TRBV2 | CASSPPAGLLDTQYF | TGTGCCAGCAGCCCGCCGGCGGGGCTCCTCGACACGCAGTATTTT
. | . | TRBJ2-3 | TRBV11-2 | CASSLGRSTDTQYF | TGTGCCAGCAGCTTAGGGAGAAGCACAGATACGCAGTATTTT
few | . | TRBJ1-1 | TRBV6-1 | CASSEETTGGRTEAFF | TGTGCCAGCAGTGAAGAGACTACGGGGGGTCGCACTGAAGCTTTCTTT
. | TRBD2 | TRBJ2-3 | TRBV5-4 | CASSQGLAGVDTQYF | TGTGCCAGCAGCCAGGGACTAGCGGGAGTGGATACGCAGTATTTT
. | TRBD1 | TRBJ1-2 | TRBV6-1 | CASSEGLRGHYGYTF | TGTGCCAGCAGTGAAGGATTAAGGGGGCACTATGGCTACACCTTC
. | . | TRBJ1-5 | TRBV7-2 | CASSLDNNQPQHF | TGTGCCAGCAGCTTAGACAACAATCAGCCCCAGCATTTT
. | . | TRBJ1-1 | TRBV5-4 | CASSFEDRPLNTEAFF | TGTGCCAGCAGCTTTGAGGACAGACCGCTGAACACTGAAGCTTTCTTT
few | TRBD2 | TRBJ2-3 | TRBV5-1 | CASSLAGLAGRADTQYF | TGCGCCAGCAGCTTGGCGGGGCTAGCGGGAAGGGCAGATACGCAGTATTTT